The sequence of this T cell receptor (beta chain) was determined in a study of cytomegalovirus exposure and HLA in healthy donors. From germline, CDR1 is SGHVS and CDR2 FQNEAQ. V was shortened by 1 base and J by 4 bases, with 12 bases between the two germline ends. The length of the CDR3 is 15 residues. Only one count was recorded for this clone. A multiplex PCR was run with 60 Vbeta primers and 13 Jbeta primers. Some clones are missing from TCRdb's copy, which holds only in-frame ones; the method was immunoSEQ multiplex PCR. Of under 150,000 clones listed, 60% to 85% are singletons. The receptor's source is a man under 40 in good health and CMV-seronegative. This chain links TRBV7-8 with TRBJ2-3, with a possible D match to TRBD1 (5 bases). Sequencing input: PBMCs. CDR3 sequence: CASSLVRQGSDTQYF. DNA of the CDR3: TGTGCCAGCAGCTTAGTCAGGCAGGGCTCAGATACGCAGTATTTT.